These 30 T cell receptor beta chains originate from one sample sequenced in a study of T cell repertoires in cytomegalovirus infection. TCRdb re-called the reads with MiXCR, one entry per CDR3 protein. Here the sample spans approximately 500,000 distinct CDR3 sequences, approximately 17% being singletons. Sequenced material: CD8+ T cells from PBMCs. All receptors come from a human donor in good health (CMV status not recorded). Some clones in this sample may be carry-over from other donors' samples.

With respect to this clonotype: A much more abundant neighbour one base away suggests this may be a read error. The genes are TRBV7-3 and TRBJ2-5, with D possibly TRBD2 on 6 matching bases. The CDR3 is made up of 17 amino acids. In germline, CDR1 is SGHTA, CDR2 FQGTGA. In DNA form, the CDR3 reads TGTCCCAGCAGCTTAGCTGTGACTAGAGGGGACCAAGAGACCCAGTACTTC. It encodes CPSSLAVTRGDQETQYF.

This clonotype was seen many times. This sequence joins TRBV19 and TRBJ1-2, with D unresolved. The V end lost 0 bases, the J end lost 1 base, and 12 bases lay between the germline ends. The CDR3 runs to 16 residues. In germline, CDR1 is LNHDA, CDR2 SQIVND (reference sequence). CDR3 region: CASSIDLRPNNYGYTF. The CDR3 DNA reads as TGTGCCAGTAGTATAGACCTCCGGCCCAATAACTATGGCTACACCTTC.

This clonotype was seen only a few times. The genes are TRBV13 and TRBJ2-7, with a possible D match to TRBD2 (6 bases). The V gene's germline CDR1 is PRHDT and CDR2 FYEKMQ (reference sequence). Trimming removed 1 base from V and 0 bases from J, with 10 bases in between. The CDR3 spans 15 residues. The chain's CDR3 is CASSLEGDFSYEQYF. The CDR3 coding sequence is TGTGCCAGCAGCTTAGAAGGGGACTTCTCCTACGAGCAGTACTTC.

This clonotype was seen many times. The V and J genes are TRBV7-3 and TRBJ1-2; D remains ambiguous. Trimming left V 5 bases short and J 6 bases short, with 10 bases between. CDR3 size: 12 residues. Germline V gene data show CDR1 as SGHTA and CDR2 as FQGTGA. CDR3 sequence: CASSLPPHGYTF. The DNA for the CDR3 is TGTGCCAGCAGCCTACCCCCCCATGGCTACACCTTC.

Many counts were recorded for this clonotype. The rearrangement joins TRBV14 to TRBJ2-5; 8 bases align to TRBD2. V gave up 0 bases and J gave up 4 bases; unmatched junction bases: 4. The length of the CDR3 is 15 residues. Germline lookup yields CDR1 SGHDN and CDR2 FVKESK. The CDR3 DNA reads TGTGCCAGCAGCCAAGAATCCAGCGGGAGAGAGACCCAGTACTTC. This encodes CASSQESSGRETQYF.

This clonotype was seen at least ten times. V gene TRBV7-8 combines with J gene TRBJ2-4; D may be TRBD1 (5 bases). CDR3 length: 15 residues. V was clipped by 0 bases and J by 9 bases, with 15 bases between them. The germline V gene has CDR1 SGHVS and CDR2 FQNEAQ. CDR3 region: CASSLATRALSIQYF. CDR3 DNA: TGTGCCAGCAGCTTAGCAACCAGGGCTTTGAGCATTCAGTACTTC.

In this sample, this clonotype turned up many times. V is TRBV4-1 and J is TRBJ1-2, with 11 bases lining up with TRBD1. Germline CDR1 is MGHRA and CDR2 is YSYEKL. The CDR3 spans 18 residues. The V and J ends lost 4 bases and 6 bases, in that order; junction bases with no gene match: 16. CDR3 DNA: TGCGCCAGCAGCCGGGACCGGGACAGGGGGAACGAGGTCCATGGCTACACCTTC. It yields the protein CASSRDRDRGNEVHGYTF.

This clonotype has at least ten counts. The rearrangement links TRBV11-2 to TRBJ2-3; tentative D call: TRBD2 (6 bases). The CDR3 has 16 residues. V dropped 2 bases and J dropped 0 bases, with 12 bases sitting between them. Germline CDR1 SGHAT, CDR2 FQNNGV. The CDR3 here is CASSLLRGSSTDTQYF. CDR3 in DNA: TGTGCCAGCAGCTTACTGCGGGGCTCGAGCACAGATACGCAGTATTTT.

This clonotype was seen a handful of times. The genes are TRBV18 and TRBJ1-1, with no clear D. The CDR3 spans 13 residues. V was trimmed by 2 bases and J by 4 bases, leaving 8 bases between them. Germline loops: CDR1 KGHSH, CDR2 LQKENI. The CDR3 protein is CASSPDPATEAFF. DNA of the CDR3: TGTGCCAGCTCACCAGATCCCGCCACTGAAGCTTTCTTT.

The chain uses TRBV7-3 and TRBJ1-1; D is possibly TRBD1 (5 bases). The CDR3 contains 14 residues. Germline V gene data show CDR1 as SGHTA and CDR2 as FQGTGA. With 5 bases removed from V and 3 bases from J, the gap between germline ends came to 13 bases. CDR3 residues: CASSPGGAHTEAFF. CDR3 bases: TGTGCCAGCAGCCCTGGAGGGGCACACACTGAAGCTTTCTTT. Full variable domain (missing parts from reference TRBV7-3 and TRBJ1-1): GAGVSQTPSNKVTEKGKYVELRCDPISGHTALYWYRQSLGQGPEFLIYFQGTGAADDSGLPNDRFFAVRPEGSVSTLKIQRTERGDSAVYLCASSPGGAHTEAFFGQGTRLTVV.

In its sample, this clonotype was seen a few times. CDR3 bases: TGCAGCGTTGAAGCGCCCCGGGGGACAGGGAATGAATATGGCTACACCTTC. The encoded protein is CSVEAPRGTGNEYGYTF. The gene calls are TRBV29-1 and TRBJ1-2, with 9 bases lining up with TRBD1. CDR3 length equals 17 residues. Unmatched junction bases numbered 14, after V lost 1 base and J lost 5 bases. Per germline, CDR1 SQVTM and CDR2 ANQGSEA.

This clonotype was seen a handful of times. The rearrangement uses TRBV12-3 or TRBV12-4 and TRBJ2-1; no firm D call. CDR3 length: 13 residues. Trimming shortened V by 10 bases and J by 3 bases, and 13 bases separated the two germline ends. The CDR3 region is CATTIANYNEQFF. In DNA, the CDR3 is TGTGCCACCACTATCGCCAACTACAATGAGCAGTTCTTC.

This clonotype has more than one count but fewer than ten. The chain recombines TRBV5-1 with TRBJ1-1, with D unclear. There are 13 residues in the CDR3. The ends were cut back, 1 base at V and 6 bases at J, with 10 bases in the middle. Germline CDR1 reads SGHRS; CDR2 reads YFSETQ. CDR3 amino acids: CASSLLGSSEAFF. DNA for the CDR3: TGCGCCAGCAGCTTGCTAGGCAGCTCTGAAGCTTTCTTT.

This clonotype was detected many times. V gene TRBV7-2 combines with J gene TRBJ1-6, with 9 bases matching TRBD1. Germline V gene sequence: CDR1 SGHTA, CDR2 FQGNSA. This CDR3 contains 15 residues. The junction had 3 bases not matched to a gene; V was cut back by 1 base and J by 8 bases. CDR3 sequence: CASSLVWTGDSPLHF. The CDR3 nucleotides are TGTGCCAGCAGCTTAGTGTGGACAGGGGATTCACCCCTCCACTTT.

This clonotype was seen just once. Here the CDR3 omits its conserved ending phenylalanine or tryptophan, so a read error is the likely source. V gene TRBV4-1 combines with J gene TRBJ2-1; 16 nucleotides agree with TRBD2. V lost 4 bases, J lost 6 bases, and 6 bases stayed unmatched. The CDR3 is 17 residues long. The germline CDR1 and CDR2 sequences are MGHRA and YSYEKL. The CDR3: CASSPLGLAGGINEQFL. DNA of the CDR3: TGCGCCAGCAGCCCCTTGGGACTAGCGGGAGGGATCAATGAGCAGTTCTTA.

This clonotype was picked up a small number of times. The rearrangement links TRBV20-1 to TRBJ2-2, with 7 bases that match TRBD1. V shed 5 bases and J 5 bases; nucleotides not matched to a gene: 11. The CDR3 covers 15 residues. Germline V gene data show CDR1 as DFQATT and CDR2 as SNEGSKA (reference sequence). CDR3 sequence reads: CSALDRRGRTGELFF. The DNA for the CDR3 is TGCAGTGCTTTGGACAGGAGAGGGAGAACCGGGGAGCTGTTTTTT.

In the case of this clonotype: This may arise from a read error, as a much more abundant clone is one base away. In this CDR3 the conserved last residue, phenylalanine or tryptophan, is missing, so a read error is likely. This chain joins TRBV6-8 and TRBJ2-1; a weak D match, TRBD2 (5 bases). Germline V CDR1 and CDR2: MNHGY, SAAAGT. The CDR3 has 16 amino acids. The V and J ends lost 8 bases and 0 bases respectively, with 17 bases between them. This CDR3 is CASQKGAWSSYNEQFL. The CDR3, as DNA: TGTGCCAGCCAAAAGGGAGCGTGGAGCTCCTACAATGAGCAGTTCTTA.

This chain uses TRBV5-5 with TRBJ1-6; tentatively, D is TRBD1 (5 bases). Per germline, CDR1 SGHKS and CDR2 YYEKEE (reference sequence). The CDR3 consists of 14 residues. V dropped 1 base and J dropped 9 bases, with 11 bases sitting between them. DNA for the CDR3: TGTGCCAGCAGCTTGCCAGGGCTAGGTTCACCCCTCCACTTT. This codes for CASSLPGLGSPLHF.

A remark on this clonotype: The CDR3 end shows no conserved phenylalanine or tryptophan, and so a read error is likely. The CDR3 here is CSARDKGREIGYEQYL. The CDR3 nucleotides read TGCAGTGCTAGAGATAAGGGGCGGGAGATCGGGTACGAGCAGTACTTA. This chain links TRBV20-1 with TRBJ2-7; 7 nucleotides align to TRBD2. V trimming: 0 bases; J trimming: 4 bases; junction bases outside the gene matches: 12. Germline V gives CDR1 DFQATT, CDR2 SNEGSKA (reference sequence). CDR3 size: 16 residues.

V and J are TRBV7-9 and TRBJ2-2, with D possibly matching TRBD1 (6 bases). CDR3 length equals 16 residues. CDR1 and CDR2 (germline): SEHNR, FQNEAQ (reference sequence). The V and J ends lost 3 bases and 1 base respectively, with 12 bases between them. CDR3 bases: TGTGCCAGCAGCTTCTTATTGGGACAGAACACCGGGGAGCTGTTTTTT. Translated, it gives CASSFLLGQNTGELFF.

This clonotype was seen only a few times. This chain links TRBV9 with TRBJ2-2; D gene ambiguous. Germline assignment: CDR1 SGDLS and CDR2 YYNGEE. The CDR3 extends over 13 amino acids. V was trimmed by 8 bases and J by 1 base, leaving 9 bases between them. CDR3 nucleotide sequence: TGTGCCAGTACTATAGGGAACACCGGGGAGCTGTTTTTT. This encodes CASTIGNTGELFF.

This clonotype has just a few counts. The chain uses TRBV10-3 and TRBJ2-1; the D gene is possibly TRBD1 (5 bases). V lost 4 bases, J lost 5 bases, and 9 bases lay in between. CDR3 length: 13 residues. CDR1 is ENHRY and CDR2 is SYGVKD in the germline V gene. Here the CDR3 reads CAISGLTDNEQFF. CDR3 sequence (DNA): TGTGCCATCAGTGGGCTGACAGACAATGAGCAGTTCTTC.

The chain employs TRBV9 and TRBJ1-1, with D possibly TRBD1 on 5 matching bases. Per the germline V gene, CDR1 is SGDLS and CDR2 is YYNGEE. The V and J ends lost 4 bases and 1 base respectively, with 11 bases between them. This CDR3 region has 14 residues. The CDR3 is CASSPWDGNTEAFF. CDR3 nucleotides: TGTGCCAGCAGCCCATGGGACGGGAACACTGAAGCTTTCTTT.

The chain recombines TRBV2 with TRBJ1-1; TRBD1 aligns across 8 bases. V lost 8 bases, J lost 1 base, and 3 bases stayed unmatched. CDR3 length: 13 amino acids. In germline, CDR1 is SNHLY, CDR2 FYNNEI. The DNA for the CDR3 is TGTGCCAGCGAGGACAGGGAGAACACTGAAGCTTTCTTT. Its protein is CASEDRENTEAFF.

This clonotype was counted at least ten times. CDR3 sequence reads: CASSEGYATNEKLFF. The CDR3 nucleotides are TGTGCCAGCAGTGAAGGATATGCAACTAATGAAAAACTGTTTTTT. This chain uses TRBV6-1 with TRBJ1-4, with D hard to call. V lost 1 base to trimming and J lost 0 bases, with 6 bases between them. This CDR3 has 15 amino acids. Germline loops: CDR1 MNHNS, CDR2 SASEGT.

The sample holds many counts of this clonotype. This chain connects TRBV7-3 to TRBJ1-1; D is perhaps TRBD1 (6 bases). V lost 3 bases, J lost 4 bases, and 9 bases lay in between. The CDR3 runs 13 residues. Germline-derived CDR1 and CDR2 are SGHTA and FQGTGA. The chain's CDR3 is CASSFGGGTEAFF. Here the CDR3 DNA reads TGTGCCAGCAGCTTTGGAGGGGGCACTGAAGCTTTCTTT.

In nucleotides, the CDR3 is TGTGCCAGCAGTGACAGGGAAGTATTCCAGCCCCAGCATTTT. This encodes CASSDREVFQPQHF. The chain couples TRBV6-1 to TRBJ1-5; D possibly corresponds to TRBD1 (5 bases). V gave up 3 bases and J gave up 7 bases, with 13 bases separating them. The CDR3 is 14 residues long. The germline gives CDR1 MNHNS, CDR2 SASEGT.

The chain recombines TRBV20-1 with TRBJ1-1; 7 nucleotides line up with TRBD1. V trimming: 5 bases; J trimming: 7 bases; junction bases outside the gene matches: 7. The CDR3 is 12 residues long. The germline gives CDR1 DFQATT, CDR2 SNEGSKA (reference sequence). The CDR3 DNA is TGCAGTGCTGGGACAGCTAGGGATGAAGCTTTCTTT. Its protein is CSAGTARDEAFF.

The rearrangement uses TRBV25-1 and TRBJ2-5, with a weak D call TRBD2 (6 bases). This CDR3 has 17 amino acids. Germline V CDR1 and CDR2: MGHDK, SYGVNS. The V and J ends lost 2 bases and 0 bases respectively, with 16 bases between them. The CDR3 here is CASSEIGGREYQETQYF. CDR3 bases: TGTGCCAGCAGTGAAATTGGGGGACGGGAGTACCAAGAGACCCAGTACTTC. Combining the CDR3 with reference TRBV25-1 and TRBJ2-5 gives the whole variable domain EADIYQTPRYLVIGTGKKITLECSQTMGHDKMYWYQQDPGMELHLIHYSYGVNSTEKGDLSSESTVSRIRTEHFPLTLESARPSHTSQYLCASSEIGGREYQETQYFGPGTRLLVL.

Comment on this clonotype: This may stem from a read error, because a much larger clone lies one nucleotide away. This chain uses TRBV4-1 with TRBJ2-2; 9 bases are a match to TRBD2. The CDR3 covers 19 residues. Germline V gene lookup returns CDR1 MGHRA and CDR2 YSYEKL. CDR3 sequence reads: CASSQVSMAGGLRTGVLFF. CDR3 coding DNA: TGCGCCAGCAGCCAAGTTTCTATGGCGGGGGGGCTGAGAACCGGGGTGCTGTTTTTT.